This T cell receptor (beta chain) was sequenced for a study of CD8 T cells in Susac syndrome. General study results and limits: As acknowledged by the study, its TCR sequencing and HLA analysis included a relatively small number of individuals.

Per the germline V gene, CDR1 is SGHDN and CDR2 is FVKESK. V gave up 5 bases and J gave up 8 bases, with 10 bases separating them. CDR3 length: 12 amino acids. Random hexamers were used to reverse transcribe an amount of 0.5 to 1 ug RNA. The immunoSEQ assay covered 54 Vbeta and 13 Jbeta segments for CDR3. A single record per CDR3 protein comes from TCRdb applying MiXCR to the immunoSEQ multiplex PCR reads. The sample yields 180,000 or so distinct CDR3 sequences, 90% to 95% seen once. About this clonotype itself: Its antigen is as yet unknown.

From blood CD8+ and CD4+ T cells, the TCR beta chain was sequenced. Sequencing was performed on CD4+ T cells from PBMCs. The chain employs TRBV14 and TRBJ2-4; TRBD1 is a possible D gene (6 bases). The sequence derives from a human donor in good health. The CDR3 spells CASSAQGDIQYF. The CDR3 bases are TGTGCCAGCAGCGCACAGGGAGACATTCAGTACTTC. The full variable domain, completed using reference TRBV14 and TRBJ2-4, is EAGVTQFPSHSVIEKGQTVTLRCDPISGHDNLYWYRRVMGKEIKFLLHFVKESKQDESGMPNNRFLAERTGGTYSTLKVQPAELEDSGVYFCASSAQGDIQYFGAGTRLSVL.